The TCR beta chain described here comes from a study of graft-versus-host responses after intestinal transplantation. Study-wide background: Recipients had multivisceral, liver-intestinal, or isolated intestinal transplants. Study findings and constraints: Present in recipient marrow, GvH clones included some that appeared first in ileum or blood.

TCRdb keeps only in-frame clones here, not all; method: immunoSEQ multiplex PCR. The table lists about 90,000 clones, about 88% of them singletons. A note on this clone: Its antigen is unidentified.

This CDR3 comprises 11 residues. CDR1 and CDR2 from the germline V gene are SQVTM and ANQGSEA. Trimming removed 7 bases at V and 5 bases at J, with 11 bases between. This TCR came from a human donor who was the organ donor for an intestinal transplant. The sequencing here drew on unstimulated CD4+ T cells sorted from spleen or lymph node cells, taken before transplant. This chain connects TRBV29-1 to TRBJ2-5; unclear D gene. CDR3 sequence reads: CSGQSGETQYF. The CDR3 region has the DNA TGCAGCGGGCAGTCCGGGGAGACCCAGTACTTC.